Reported below is one T cell receptor beta chain. This receptor's antigen is unknown. Qualities for individual bases were not recorded, and no much larger clone is one base off. The data were taken from a study of blood T cell repertoires in COVID-19 (dated by TCRdb to the early 2020s). About the study as a whole: The collaborator samples originated in the United States, Italy and Spain and spanned the acute and convalescent phases of COVID-19. The prospective study material was composed of cDNA or gDNA derived from T cells, B-cell-depleted T cells, or PBMCs. The dataset comprised deeply sampled blood TCRbeta repertoires from subjects exposed to, actively infected with, or recovered from COVID-19. The repertoires were released in a freely available public database meant as a resource for research on the immune response to SARS-CoV-2. The samples were drawn from the first 160 participants of the ongoing ImmuneRACE study and from roughly 1,300 subjects provided by 6 global collaborators. Nearly every sample came with metadata listing a de-identified subject ID, COVID-19 status, age in years and sex. Where available, HLA class I and class II types were taken from metadata supplied by the sample provider and were not determined by assay-based typing. Points the paper makes about the study in general: The quantity of clinical and demographic metadata differed by source and by participant and was supplied without curation.

TCRbeta CDR3 regions were amplified from genomic DNA by means of the immunoSEQ Assay, a bias-controlled multiplex PCR. As for the original processing: The number of nucleated cells in each sample was estimated by amplification of reference gene primers within the assay. To quantify the absolute abundance of each unique TCRbeta CDR3 rearrangement, sequence reads were collapsed and filtered. For each sample, productive Simpson clonality was calculated by taking the square root of Simpson's diversity index across productive rearrangements. The table comes from immuneACCESS by way of TCRdb, which keeps in-frame sequences with V and J called. Part of the clones is missing from these tables; in studies checked, under half for an unresolved V gene and the rest for unknown reasons. V and J calls and clone size follow that table, whereas D and trimming were derived from the DNA. This sample has roughly 240,000 clones in its table, and approximately 85% of those were observed once. 4.5% to 6% of the sample comes from the top ten.

One collaborating source in Seattle enrolled patients while the patients were actively infected and followed the patients over time throughout the course of disease. Each collaborating institution followed its own protocols to collect whole blood in K2EDTA tubes. For TCRbeta analysis, collaborators shipped samples as frozen whole blood, isolated PBMCs, or DNA extracted from either of those sample types. The CDR3 runs 15 residues from the cysteine to the phenylalanine. Only the CDR3 region is kept as DNA, spanning 45 bases read in frame from base 1. Sequences GTSNPN (CDR1) and SVGIG (CDR2) are obtained from the germline V gene (reference sequence). V is cut by 0 bases and J by 3 bases, and the space between the germline ends is 9 bases.

The sample was peripheral blood. This chain joins TRBV30 to TRBJ1-6; the D gene lacks a confident call. The clonotype originates from a man between 45 and 60 years old with COVID-19, enrolled during active disease. The CDR3 corresponds to CAWSVNPVYNSPLHF. In nucleotide form, the sequence is TGTGCCTGGAGTGTTAATCCAGTCTATAATTCACCCCTCCACTTT. Reference TRBV30 and TRBJ1-6 genes cover what lies past the CDR3, so the full variable domain is SQTIHQWPATLVQPVGSPLSLECTVEGTSNPNLYWYRQAAGRGLQLLFYSVGIGQISSEVPQNLSASRPQDRQFILSSKKLLLSDSGFYLCAWSVNPVYNSPLHFGNGTRLTVT.